This T cell receptor beta chain came from a study of chemoradiotherapy in HPV16-positive cancers (dated by TCRdb to the early 2020s). Background on the whole study: Functional T-cell assays on cells from two HPV16-positive patients defined candidate HPV-specific T-cell clones and common TCR motifs. The study set out to ask whether T-cell immunity against the HPV oncoproteins E6 and E7 changes over the course of chemoradiotherapy and whether that immunity affects survival. The candidate HPV-specific TCRs and motifs were then tracked in TCR repertoires from under 100 patients with HPV-related cancers.

With regard to this clone: Its antigen target is currently unknown. Nothing much larger sits one base from this clone, and base qualities are not available.

Inclusive of the bounding cysteine and phenylalanine, the CDR3 is 18 residues long. Just the 54-base CDR3 DNA is kept, in frame starting at base 1. The germline V gene yields MNHNS for CDR1 and SASEGT for CDR2. The junction shows trimming of 1 base on V and 5 bases on J, plus 21 bases between the germline ends. Repertoires were sampled multiple times during chemoradiotherapy, which allowed clonal expansion in the tumor microenvironment to be followed. The library relied on the immunoSEQ multiplex PCR assay. This is the immuneACCESS table as TCRdb keeps it, with only in-frame sequences that have V and J called. A part of the clones is gone; compared with another copy, unresolved V genes explain less than half, and the rest is unexplained. In all, the sample holds some 6,600 clones, and 70% to 80% of those were seen once. The ten largest clones add up to around 8.5% of the sample. On the study overall, not on this receptor specifically: The survival association was reported for HPV16-positive patients, and the functional definition of HPV-specific T cells was derived from only a couple of HPV16-positive patients. In HPV16-positive patients, expansion of HPV-responsive T cells during chemoradiotherapy was associated with improved recurrence-free survival. Expansion of candidate HPV-specific clones and E7-related TCR motifs was observed in the tumor microenvironment during treatment, whereas no such expansion was observed for non-HPV-specific T cells.

In this chain, TRBV6-1 is recombined with TRBJ1-5, with TRBD1 as a weak D call on 6 bases. The source material was tumor tissue, sampled from a patient who underwent chemoradiotherapy. This receptor was taken from a human donor with HPV-associated anogenital cancer. The encoded CDR3 is CASSEGRGIPPCDQPQHF. The DNA reads as follows: TGTGCCAGCAGTGAAGGAAGGGGGATCCCCCCTTGCGATCAGCCCCAGCATTTT.